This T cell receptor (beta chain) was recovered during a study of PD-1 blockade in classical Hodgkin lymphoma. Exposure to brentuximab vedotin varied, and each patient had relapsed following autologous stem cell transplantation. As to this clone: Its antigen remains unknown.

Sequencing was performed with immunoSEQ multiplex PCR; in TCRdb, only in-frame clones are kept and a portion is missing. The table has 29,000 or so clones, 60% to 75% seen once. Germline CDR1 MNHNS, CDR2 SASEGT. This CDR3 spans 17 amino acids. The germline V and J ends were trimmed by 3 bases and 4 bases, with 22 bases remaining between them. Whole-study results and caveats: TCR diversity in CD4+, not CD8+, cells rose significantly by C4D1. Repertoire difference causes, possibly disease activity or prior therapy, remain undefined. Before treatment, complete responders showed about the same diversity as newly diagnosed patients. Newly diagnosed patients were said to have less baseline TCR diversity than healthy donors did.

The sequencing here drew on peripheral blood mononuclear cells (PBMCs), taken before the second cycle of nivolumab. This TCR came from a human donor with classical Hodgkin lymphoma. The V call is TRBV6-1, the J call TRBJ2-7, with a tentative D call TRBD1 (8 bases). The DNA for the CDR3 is TGTGCCAGCAGTGACGGGGGGCTGGGACAGGAGGCTTACGAGCAGTACTTC. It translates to CASSDGGLGQEAYEQYF.